The 17 T cell receptor beta chains reported below all come from one sample, sequenced in a study of T cell changes during pregnancy in multiple sclerosis. Here immunoSEQ multiplex PCR was the method, and the copy in TCRdb shows in-frame clones only, minus some. Here the sample spans tens of thousands of clones, 92% being singletons. Material: peripheral blood, obtained in the second trimester of pregnancy. The receptors were gathered from a female donor in good health, enrolled as a control in a pregnancy study.

V and J are TRBV9 and TRBJ1-2, with 9 bases matching TRBD1. This CDR3 contains 14 residues. Germline-derived CDR1 and CDR2 are SGDLS and YYNGEE. Trimming cost V 3 bases and J 8 bases; bases outside gene matches: 8. The CDR3 nucleotides are TGTGCCAGCAGCGCGGACAGGGGAGTTGGGGGCTACACCTTC. Translating it yields CASSADRGVGGYTF.

The V gene is TRBV21-1, the J gene TRBJ2-2; the D call in the table, TRBD2, was not verified against the DNA. TRBV21-1 is a known pseudogene. This CDR3 spans 17 amino acids. CDR3 DNA sequence: TGTGCCAGCAGCAGCCGCCCGGGGAGTCCTTACACCGGGGAGCTGTTTTTT. This codes for CASSSRPGSPYTGELFF.

The CDR3 protein is CASSTGETQYF. CDR3 in DNA: TGTGCCAGCTCGACGGGGGAGACCCAGTACTTC. This chain links TRBV18 with TRBJ2-5; tentative D call: TRBD2 (5 bases). The CDR3 runs 11 residues. CDR1 KGHSH and CDR2 LQKENI come from the germline V gene. Deletions cut 6 bases from V and 5 bases from J, with 7 bases between. Together with reference TRBV18 and TRBJ2-5, the CDR3 gives the full variable domain: NAGVMQNPRHLVRRRGQEARLRCSPMKGHSHVYWYRQLPEEGLKFMVYLQKENIIDESGMPKERFSAEFPKEGPSILRIQQVVRGDSAAYFCASSTGETQYFGPGTRLLVL.

This clone was recorded only once. CDR3 nucleotides: TGCGCCAGCAGCTCTTACAGGGGGGACACTGAAGCTTTCTTT. The encoded protein is CASSSYRGDTEAFF. The genes are TRBV5-1 and TRBJ1-1; 8 bases align to TRBD1. The CDR3 has 14 residues. The junction had 4 bases not matched to a gene; V was cut back by 3 bases and J by 3 bases. CDR1 is SGHRS, CDR2 YFSETQ, per germline.

The chain uses TRBV14 and TRBJ1-3; D call uncertain. V gave up 4 bases and J gave up 4 bases, with 11 bases separating them. The CDR3 has 14 amino acids. Germline lookup yields CDR1 SGHDN and CDR2 FVKESK. CDR3 sequence: CASSRASWGNTIYF. The CDR3 nucleotides are TGTGCCAGCAGCCGGGCCTCGTGGGGAAACACCATATATTTT. Complete variable domain (other parts from reference TRBV14 and TRBJ1-3): EAGVTQFPSHSVIEKGQTVTLRCDPISGHDNLYWYRRVMGKEIKFLLHFVKESKQDESGMPNNRFLAERTGGTYSTLKVQPAELEDSGVYFCASSRASWGNTIYFGEGSWLTVV.

The rearrangement links TRBV4-3 to TRBJ2-7; perhaps TRBD1 as D (5 bases). Trimming left V 0 bases short and J 3 bases short, with 12 bases between. The CDR3 contains 15 residues. Germline V gives CDR1 LGHNA, CDR2 YSLEER. DNA of the CDR3: TGCGCCAGCAGCCAAGAATGGCAGGGCCGCTACGAGCAGTACTTC. Its translation: CASSQEWQGRYEQYF.

This chain connects TRBV2 to TRBJ1-1, with D possibly TRBD1 on 5 matching bases. Germline loops: CDR1 SNHLY, CDR2 FYNNEI. The CDR3 runs 15 residues. Trimming stripped 8 bases from V and 0 bases from J, with 16 bases between. CDR3 loop: CASYGRGTLNTEAFF. The CDR3 DNA sequence: TGTGCCAGCTACGGGAGGGGCACTCTGAACACTGAAGCTTTCTTT. Looking up the rest from reference TRBV2 and TRBJ1-1 gives the full variable domain: EPEVTQTPSHQVTQMGQEVILRCVPISNHLYFYWYRQILGQKVEFLVSFYNNEISEKSEIFDDQFSVERPDGSNFTLKIRSTKLEDSAMYFCASYGRGTLNTEAFFGQGTRLTVV.

This chain links TRBV19 with TRBJ1-2; TRBD1 is a possible D gene (6 bases). V was trimmed by 6 bases and J by 0 bases, leaving 20 bases between them. Per germline, CDR1 LNHDA and CDR2 SQIVND (reference sequence). The CDR3 is made up of 17 amino acids. CDR3 protein: CASRLRGGATPNYGYTF. The CDR3 nucleotides are TGTGCCAGTAGACTGCGCGGGGGCGCGACACCTAACTATGGCTACACCTTC. Drawing the rest from reference TRBV19 and TRBJ1-2, the complete variable domain is DGGITQSPKYLFRKEGQNVTLSCEQNLNHDAMYWYRQDPGQGLRLIYYSQIVNDFQKGDIAEGYSVSREKKESFPLTVTSAQKNPTAFYLCASRLRGGATPNYGYTFGSGTRLTVV.

The V and J genes are TRBV7-9 and TRBJ1-4; D gene uncertain. Trimming took 1 base from V and 7 from J, leaving 10 bases between them. Germline V gene data show CDR1 as SEHNR and CDR2 as FQNEAQ (reference sequence). The CDR3 loop spans 14 amino acids. CDR3 sequence (DNA): TGTGCCAGCAGCTTAGGAGGGAGGCGTGAAAAACTGTTTTTT. Translation: CASSLGGRREKLFF.

This clone was seen only once. The CDR3 here is CSVYARGPGNTIYF. DNA for the CDR3: TGCAGCGTTTACGCCAGGGGGCCTGGAAACACCATATATTTT. The chain links TRBV29-1 to TRBJ1-3, with 8 nucleotides matching TRBD1. The CDR3 is made up of 14 amino acids. Germline V gives CDR1 SQVTM, CDR2 ANQGSEA. J was trimmed by 2 bases and V by 5 bases; bases with no gene match: 5.

This chain joins TRBV4-2 and TRBJ2-2; 7 positions agree with TRBD1. With 0 bases clipped from V and 6 bases from J, the junction kept 7 bases outside the gene matches. Germline CDR1 reads LGHNA; CDR2 reads YNFKEQ. The CDR3 totals 16 residues. DNA of the CDR3: TGTGCCAGCAGCCAAGAATTTCGGCAGGGGGCCGGGGAGCTGTTTTTT. This gives the protein CASSQEFRQGAGELFF.

This chain links TRBV27 with TRBJ2-1; D possibly corresponds to TRBD1 (6 bases). The CDR3 runs to 16 residues. Trimming removed 5 bases from V and 5 bases from J, with 19 bases in between. Germline V CDR1 and CDR2: MNHEY, SMNVEV (reference sequence). CDR3 in amino acids: CASSNALEDRHNEQFF. Written as DNA, the CDR3 is TGTGCCAGCAGTAACGCCTTGGAGGACAGACACAATGAGCAGTTCTTC.

V and J are TRBV5-1 and TRBJ2-6; D is perhaps TRBD2 (6 bases). CDR3 length: 17 residues. Trimming stripped 0 bases from V and 1 base from J, with 11 bases between. Germline V gives CDR1 SGHRS, CDR2 YFSETQ. The CDR3 region is CASSLAAGFSGANVLTF. DNA of the CDR3: TGCGCCAGCAGCTTGGCTGCGGGGTTTTCTGGGGCCAACGTCCTGACTTTC.

The rearrangement links TRBV29-1 to TRBJ1-5, with D possibly TRBD1 on 5 matching bases. The CDR3 has 15 amino acids. The V gene's germline CDR1 is SQVTM and CDR2 ANQGSEA. V lost 0 bases and J lost 4, with 13 bases in between. The CDR3 nucleotides are TGCAGCGTTGAAGATGGGCGACAGAGGAATCAGCCCCAGCATTTT. Protein product: CSVEDGRQRNQPQHF. Looking up the rest from reference TRBV29-1 and TRBJ1-5 gives the full variable domain: SAVISQKPSRDICQRGTSLTIQCQVDSQVTMMFWYRQQPGQSLTLIATANQGSEATYESGFVIDKFPISRPNLTFSTLTVSNMSPEDSSIYLCSVEDGRQRNQPQHFGDGTRLSIL.

The chain uses TRBV27 and TRBJ2-5, with 9 bases lining up with TRBD1. The CDR3 totals 15 residues. CDR1 is MNHEY and CDR2 is SMNVEV in the germline V gene (reference sequence). Losses at the gene ends were 7 bases for V and 5 bases for J; bases not matched to a gene: 11. The CDR3 DNA reads TGTGCCAGCACCCAAAGAGGGACAGGGTGGGAGACCCAGTACTTC. Its translation is CASTQRGTGWETQYF.

The chain employs TRBV19 and TRBJ2-7; a possible D gene is TRBD2 (5 bases). V was shortened by 5 bases and J by 2 bases, with 16 bases between the two germline ends. This CDR3 spans 15 amino acids. Germline V gives CDR1 LNHDA, CDR2 SQIVND (reference sequence). CDR3 protein: CASSPPGGFPYEQYF. In nucleotides, the CDR3 is TGTGCCAGTAGTCCCCCGGGCGGGTTTCCCTACGAGCAGTACTTC.

The genes are TRBV7-2 and TRBJ2-1; tentative D call: TRBD2 (5 bases). CDR3 length: 17 residues. Germline values: CDR1 SGHTA, CDR2 FQGNSA. The V end lost 1 base, the J end lost 0 bases, and 13 bases lay between the germline ends. The CDR3 sequence is CASSLEGLAGSYNEQFF. Written as DNA, the CDR3 is TGTGCCAGCAGCTTAGAAGGCCTCGCGGGCTCCTACAATGAGCAGTTCTTC.